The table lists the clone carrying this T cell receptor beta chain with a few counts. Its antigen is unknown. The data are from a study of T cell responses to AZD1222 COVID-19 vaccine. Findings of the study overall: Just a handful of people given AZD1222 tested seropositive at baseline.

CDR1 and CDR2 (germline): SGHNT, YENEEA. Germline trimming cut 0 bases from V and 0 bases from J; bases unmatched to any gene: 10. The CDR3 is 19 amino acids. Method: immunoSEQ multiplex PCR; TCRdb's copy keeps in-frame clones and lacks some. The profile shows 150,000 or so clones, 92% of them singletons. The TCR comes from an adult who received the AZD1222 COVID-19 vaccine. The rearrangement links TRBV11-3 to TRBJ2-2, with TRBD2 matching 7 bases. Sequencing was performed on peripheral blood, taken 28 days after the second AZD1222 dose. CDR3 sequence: CASSLDRWEGLTNTGELFF. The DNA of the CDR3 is TGTGCCAGCAGCTTAGATCGGTGGGAGGGCCTGACGAACACCGGGGAGCTGTTTTTT.